One and the same sample provided the 3 T cell receptor beta chains below, sequenced in a study of T cell changes during pregnancy in multiple sclerosis. Produced via immunoSEQ multiplex PCR; TCRdb's table is partial and in-frame only. The sample lists just under 80,000 clones, 90% to 95% occurring once. Sample: peripheral blood, taken in the first trimester of pregnancy. The receptors shown here come from a female donor with multiple sclerosis, enrolled in a pregnancy study.

The J gene is TRBJ1-5, the V gene TRBV19; the match to TRBD1 covers 9 bases. CDR1 LNHDA and CDR2 SQIVND come from the germline V gene (reference sequence). CDR3 length: 16 amino acids. With V trimmed by 1 base and J by 2 bases, 3 bases remained unmatched. The CDR3 loop reads CASSIGRDRGNQPQHF. DNA of the CDR3: TGTGCCAGTAGTATAGGGCGGGACAGGGGCAATCAGCCCCAGCATTTT.

The V call is TRBV7-2, the J call TRBJ2-4; D ambiguous. CDR1 SGHTA and CDR2 FQGNSA come from the germline V gene. The V end was cut by 1 base, the J end by 0 bases, with 7 bases between. The CDR3 length is 15 residues. The CDR3 sequence: CASSLESLAKNIQYF. The CDR3 bases are TGTGCCAGCAGCTTAGAGAGTTTAGCCAAAAACATTCAGTACTTC.

This rearrangement joins TRBV13 to TRBJ1-5, with 8 bases identical to TRBD1. Losses at the gene ends were 0 bases for V and 6 bases for J; bases not matched to a gene: 4. The CDR3 runs 15 residues. Germline V gives CDR1 PRHDT, CDR2 FYEKMQ (reference sequence). This chain's CDR3 is CASSLGGTGGQPQHF. In DNA, the CDR3 is TGTGCCAGCAGCTTAGGCGGAACAGGGGGTCAGCCCCAGCATTTT.